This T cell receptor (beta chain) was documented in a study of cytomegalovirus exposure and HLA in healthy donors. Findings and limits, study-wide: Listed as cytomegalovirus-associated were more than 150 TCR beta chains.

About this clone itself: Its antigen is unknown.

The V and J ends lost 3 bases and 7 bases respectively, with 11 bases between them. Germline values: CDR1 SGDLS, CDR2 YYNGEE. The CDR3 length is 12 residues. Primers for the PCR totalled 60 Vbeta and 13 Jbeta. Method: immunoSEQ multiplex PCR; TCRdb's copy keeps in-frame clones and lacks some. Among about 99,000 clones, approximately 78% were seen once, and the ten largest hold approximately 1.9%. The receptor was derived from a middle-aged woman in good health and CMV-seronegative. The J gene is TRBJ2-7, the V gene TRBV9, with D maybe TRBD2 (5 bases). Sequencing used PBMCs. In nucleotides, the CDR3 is TGTGCCAGCAGCGCCGGCTCGGGGGAGCAGTACTTC. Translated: CASSAGSGEQYF.